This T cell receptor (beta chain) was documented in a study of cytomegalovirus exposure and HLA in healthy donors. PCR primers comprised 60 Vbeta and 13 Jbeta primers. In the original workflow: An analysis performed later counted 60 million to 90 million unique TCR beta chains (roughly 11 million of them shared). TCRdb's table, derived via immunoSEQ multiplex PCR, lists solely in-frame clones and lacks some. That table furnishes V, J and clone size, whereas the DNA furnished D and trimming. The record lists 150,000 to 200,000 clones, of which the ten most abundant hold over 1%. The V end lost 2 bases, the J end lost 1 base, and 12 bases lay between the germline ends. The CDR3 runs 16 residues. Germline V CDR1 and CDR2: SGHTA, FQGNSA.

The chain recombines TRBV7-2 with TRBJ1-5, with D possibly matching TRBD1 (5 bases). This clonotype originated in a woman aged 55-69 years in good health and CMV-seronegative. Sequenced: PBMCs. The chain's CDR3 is CASSLWAGTSNQPQHF. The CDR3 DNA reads TGTGCCAGCAGCTTATGGGCGGGGACCAGCAATCAGCCCCAGCATTTT.